A selection of T cell receptor beta chains follows, all from one sample in a study of blood T cell repertoires in COVID-19. Assay: immunoSEQ multiplex PCR; the TCRdb copy retains only in-frame clones and omits some. The sample shows some 250,000 clones, roughly 84% of them seen only once. The sequencing sample was made of peripheral blood. These receptors all come from a man aged 45-60 years with active or convalescent COVID-19. The CDR3 runs from the conserved cysteine through the conserved F or W. D genes are given only for firm matches. Some rows mark clone size as missing; the rest say once, few, many or name a class of expanded clone.

>.|.|TRBJ1-5|TRBV4-1
TGCGCCAGCAGCCAAGATCTGGGGGGGCTCAATCAGCCCCAGCATTTT
CASSQDLGGLNQPQHF
>TRBD2|.|TRBJ2-7|TRBV5-1
TGCGCCAGCAGCCAATCTAGCGGGGGATACGAGCAGTACTTC
CASSQSSGGYEQYF
>.|few|TRBJ1-2|TRBV30
TGTGCCTGGAGTCCGGAGCGCTATGGCTACACCTTC
CAWSPERYGYTF
>TRBD1|.|TRBJ2-1|TRBV15
TGTGCCACCAGCAGAGACACCGGGACAGGGGGCGTCCAGTTCTTC
CATSRDTGTGGVQFF
>.|.|TRBJ1-6|TRBV19
TGTGCCAGTAGTATAGAACAGGTGAGCTCCTATAATTCACCCCTCCACTTT
CASSIEQVSSYNSPLHF
>TRBD2|.|TRBJ2-7|TRBV28
TGTGCCAGCAGACTTGGCCGGGGGGGCTACGAGCAGTACTTC
CASRLGRGGYEQYF
>.|.|TRBJ2-3|TRBV25-1
TGTGCCAGCAGTGTTGACAGGAGAGGCACAGATACGCAGTATTTT
CASSVDRRGTDTQYF
>TRBD2|.|TRBJ2-2|TRBV7-3
TGTGCCAGCAGCCCCATCGCGGGGGGGACCGGGGAGCTGTTTTTT
CASSPIAGGTGELFF
>TRBD1|once|TRBJ1-5|TRBV19
TGTGCCAGTAGTATAGATCCTACAGGGGGCCGTCAGCCCCAGCATTTT
CASSIDPTGGRQPQHF
>TRBD1|.|TRBJ1-5|TRBV27
TGTGCCAGCAGTCCCTCGGGGGGACAGGGGGTTCAGCCCCAGCATTTT
CASSPSGGQGVQPQHF
>TRBD1|.|TRBJ2-1|TRBV7-2
TGTGCCAGCAGCTTCATCACAGGGGTCAATGAGCAGTTCTTC
CASSFITGVNEQFF
>TRBD1|.|TRBJ2-7|TRBV6-5
TGTGCCAGCAGCCGCGGGACAGGGGGCGGTGAGCAGTACTTC
CASSRGTGGGEQYF
>.|.|TRBJ1-5|TRBV6-5
TGTGCCAGCAGTTACTCGGGTCAGGAAGGTCAGCCCCAGCATTTT
CASSYSGQEGQPQHF
>TRBD1|few|TRBJ2-7|TRBV6-1
TGTGCCAGCAGTGAATGGGCGCCCGGGACAGGGGGGGATCAGCAGTACTTC
CASSEWAPGTGGDQQYF
>.|.|TRBJ1-5|TRBV2
TGTGCCAGCGCCGTCGAGCAGGCTCAGCCCCAGCATTTT
CASAVEQAQPQHF
>.|.|TRBJ2-1|TRBV7-2
TGTGCCAGCAGCTTTAACAGGGACTCCTACAATGAGCAGTTCTTC
CASSFNRDSYNEQFF
>TRBD1|few|TRBJ1-4|TRBV4-1
TGCGCCAGCAGCCAATCGATTGGGACAGGCATATTAAAACTGTTTTTT
CASSQSIGTGILKLFF
>.|.|TRBJ1-1|TRBV7-7
TGTGCCAGCAGCTTAGTGAGGAGGAACACTGAAGCTTTCTTT
CASSLVRRNTEAFF
>.|.|TRBJ1-1|TRBV30
TGTGCCTGGTCCTTAGGGAGGACTGAAGCTTTCTTT
CAWSLGRTEAFF
>TRBD1|.|TRBJ1-5|TRBV2
TGTGCCAGCAGTGCAGGGGGTGGCAATCAGCCCCAGCATTTT
CASSAGGGNQPQHF
>TRBD2|.|TRBJ2-1|TRBV2
TGTGCCAGCCCTAGCGGGGGGGCGGGTGAGCAGTTCTTC
CASPSGGAGEQFF
>.|once|TRBJ2-6|TRBV7-9
TGTGCCAGCAGCTTACGGGACATCTCGCTAGCTGGGGCCAACGTCCTGACTTTC
CASSLRDISLAGANVLTF
>.|.|TRBJ1-5|TRBV6-2/TRBV6-3
TGTGCCAGCAGTTACCTCCGGGGCAATCAGCCCCAGCATTTT
CASSYLRGNQPQHF
>.|.|TRBJ2-2|TRBV2
TGTGCCAGCGGAGGAGGGAGCACCGGGGAGCTGTTTTTT
CASGGGSTGELFF
>TRBD1|.|TRBJ1-6|TRBV11-2
TGTGCCAGCAGCAGTCACAGGGGCCCGGACTATAATTCACCCCTCCACTTT
CASSSHRGPDYNSPLHF
>.|.|TRBJ1-2|TRBV5-1
TGCGCCAGCAGCTTGCCGAGCCCCTATGGCTACACCTTC
CASSLPSPYGYTF
>TRBD2|.|TRBJ2-1|TRBV5-6
TGTGCCAGCAGCCAACCGGGACTAGGCGATGAGCAGTTCTTC
CASSQPGLGDEQFF